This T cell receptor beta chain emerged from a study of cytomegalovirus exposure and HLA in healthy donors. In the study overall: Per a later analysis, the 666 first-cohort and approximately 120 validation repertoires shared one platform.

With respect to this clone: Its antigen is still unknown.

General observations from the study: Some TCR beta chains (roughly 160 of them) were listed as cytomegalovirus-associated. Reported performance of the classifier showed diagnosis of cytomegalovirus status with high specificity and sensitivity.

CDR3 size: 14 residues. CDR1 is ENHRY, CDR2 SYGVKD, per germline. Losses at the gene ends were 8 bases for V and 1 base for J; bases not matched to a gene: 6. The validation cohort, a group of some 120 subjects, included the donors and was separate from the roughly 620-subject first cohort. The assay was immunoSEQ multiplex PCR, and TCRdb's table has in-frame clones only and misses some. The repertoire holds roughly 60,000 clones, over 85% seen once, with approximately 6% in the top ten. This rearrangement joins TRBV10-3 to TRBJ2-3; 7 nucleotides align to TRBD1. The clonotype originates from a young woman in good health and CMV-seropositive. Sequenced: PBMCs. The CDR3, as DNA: TGTGCCATCCGAGGGGGCCCTGGCACAGATACGCAGTATTTT. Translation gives CAIRGGPGTDTQYF.